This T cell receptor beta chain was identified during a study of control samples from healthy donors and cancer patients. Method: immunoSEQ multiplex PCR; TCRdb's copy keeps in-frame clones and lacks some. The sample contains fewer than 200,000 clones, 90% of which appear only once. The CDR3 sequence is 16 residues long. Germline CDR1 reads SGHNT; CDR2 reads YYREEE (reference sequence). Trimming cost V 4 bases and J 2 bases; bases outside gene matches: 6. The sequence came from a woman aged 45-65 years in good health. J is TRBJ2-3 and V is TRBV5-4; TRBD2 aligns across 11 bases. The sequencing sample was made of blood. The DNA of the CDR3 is TGTGCCAGCAGCACCGAGACTAGCGGGAACACAGATACGCAGTATTTT. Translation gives CASSTETSGNTDTQYF.